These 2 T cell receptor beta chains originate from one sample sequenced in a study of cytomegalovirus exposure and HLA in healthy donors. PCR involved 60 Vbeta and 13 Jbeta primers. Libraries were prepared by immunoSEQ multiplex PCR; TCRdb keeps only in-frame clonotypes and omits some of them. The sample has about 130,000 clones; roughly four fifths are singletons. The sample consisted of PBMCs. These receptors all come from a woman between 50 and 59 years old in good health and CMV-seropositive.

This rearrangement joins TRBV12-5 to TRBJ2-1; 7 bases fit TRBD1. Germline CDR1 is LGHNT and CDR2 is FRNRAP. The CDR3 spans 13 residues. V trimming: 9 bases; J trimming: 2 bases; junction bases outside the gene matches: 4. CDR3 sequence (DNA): TGTGCTAGCACGACAGGGACCTACAATGAGCAGTTCTTC. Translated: CASTTGTYNEQFF.

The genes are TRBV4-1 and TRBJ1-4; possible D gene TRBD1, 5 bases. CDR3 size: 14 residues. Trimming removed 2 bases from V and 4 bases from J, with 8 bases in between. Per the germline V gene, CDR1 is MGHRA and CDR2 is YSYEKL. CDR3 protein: CASSQLQVNEKLFF. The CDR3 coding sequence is TGCGCCAGCAGCCAATTACAGGTTAATGAAAAACTGTTTTTT.